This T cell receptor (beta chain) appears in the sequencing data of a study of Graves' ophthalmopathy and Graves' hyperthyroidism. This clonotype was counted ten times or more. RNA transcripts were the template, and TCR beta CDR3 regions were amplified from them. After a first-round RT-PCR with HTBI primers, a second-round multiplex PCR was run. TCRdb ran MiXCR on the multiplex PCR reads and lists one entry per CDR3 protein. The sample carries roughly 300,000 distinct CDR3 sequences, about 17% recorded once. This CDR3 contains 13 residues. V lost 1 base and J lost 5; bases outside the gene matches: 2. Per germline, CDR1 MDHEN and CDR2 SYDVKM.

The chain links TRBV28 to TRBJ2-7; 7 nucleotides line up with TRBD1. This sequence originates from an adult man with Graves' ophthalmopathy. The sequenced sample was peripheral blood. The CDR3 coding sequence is TGTGCCAGCAGTTTATCCGACAGGGACGAGCAGTACTTC. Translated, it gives CASSLSDRDEQYF. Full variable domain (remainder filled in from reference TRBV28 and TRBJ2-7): DVKVTQSSRYLVKRTGEKVFLECVQDMDHENMFWYRQDPGLGLRLIYFSYDVKMKEKGDIPEGYSVSREKKERFSLILESASTNQTSMYLCASSLSDRDEQYFGPGTRLTVT.